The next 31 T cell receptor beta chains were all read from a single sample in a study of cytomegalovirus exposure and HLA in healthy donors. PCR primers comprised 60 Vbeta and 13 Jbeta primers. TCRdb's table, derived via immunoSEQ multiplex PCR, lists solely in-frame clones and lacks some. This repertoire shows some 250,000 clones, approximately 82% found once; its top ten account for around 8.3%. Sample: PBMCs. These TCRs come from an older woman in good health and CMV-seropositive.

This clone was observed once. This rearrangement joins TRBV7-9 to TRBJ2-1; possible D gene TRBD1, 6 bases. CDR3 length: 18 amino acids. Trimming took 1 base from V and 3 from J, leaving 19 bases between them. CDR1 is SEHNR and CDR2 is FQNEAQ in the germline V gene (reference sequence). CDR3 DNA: TGTGCCAGCAGCTTAGTCCCACCCCTCCTACAGGGCTACAATGAGCAGTTCTTC. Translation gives CASSLVPPLLQGYNEQFF.

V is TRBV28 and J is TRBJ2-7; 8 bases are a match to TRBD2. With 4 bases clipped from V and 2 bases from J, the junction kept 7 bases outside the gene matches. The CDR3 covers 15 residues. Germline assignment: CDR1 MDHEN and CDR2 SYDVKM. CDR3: CASSSGGVSAYEQYF. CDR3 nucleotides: TGTGCCAGCAGTTCGGGAGGGGTGTCCGCCTACGAGCAGTACTTC. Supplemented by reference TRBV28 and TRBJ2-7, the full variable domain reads DVKVTQSSRYLVKRTGEKVFLECVQDMDHENMFWYRQDPGLGLRLIYFSYDVKMKEKGDIPEGYSVSREKKERFSLILESASTNQTSMYLCASSSGGVSAYEQYFGPGTRLTVT.

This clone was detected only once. The CDR3 spells CASRIGTGGQETQYF. The CDR3 DNA is TGTGCCAGCAGGATAGGTACAGGTGGGCAAGAGACCCAGTACTTC. The V call is TRBV6-5, the J call TRBJ2-5; weak D call: TRBD1 (5 bases). Germline CDR1 reads MNHEY; CDR2 reads SVGAGI. The V gene lost 6 bases and the J gene lost 2 bases, with 16 bases spanning the gap. The CDR3 totals 15 residues.

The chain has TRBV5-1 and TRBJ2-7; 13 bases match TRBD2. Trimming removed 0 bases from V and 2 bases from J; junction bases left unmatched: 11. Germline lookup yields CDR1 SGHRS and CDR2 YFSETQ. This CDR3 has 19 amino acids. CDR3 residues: CASSLGPGTSGTSTYEQYF. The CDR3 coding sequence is TGCGCCAGCAGCTTGGGGCCCGGGACTAGCGGGACTTCGACCTACGAGCAGTACTTC. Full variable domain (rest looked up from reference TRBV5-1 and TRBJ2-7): KAGVTQTPRYLIKTRGQQVTLSCSPISGHRSVSWYQQTPGQGLQFLFEYFSETQRNKGNFPGRFSGRQFSNSRSEMNVSTLELGDSALYLCASSLGPGTSGTSTYEQYFGPGTRLTVT.

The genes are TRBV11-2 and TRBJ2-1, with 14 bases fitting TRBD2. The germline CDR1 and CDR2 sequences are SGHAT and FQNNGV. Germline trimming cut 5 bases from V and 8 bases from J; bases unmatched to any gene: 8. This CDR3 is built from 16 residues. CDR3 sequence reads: CASSPQGLAGVDEQFF. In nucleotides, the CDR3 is TGTGCCAGCAGCCCCCAGGGACTAGCGGGAGTGGATGAGCAGTTCTTC.

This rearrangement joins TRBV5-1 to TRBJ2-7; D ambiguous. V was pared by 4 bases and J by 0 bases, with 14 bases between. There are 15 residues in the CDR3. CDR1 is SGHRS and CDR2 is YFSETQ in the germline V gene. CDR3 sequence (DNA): TGCGCCAGCAGCCTGACACTTTCGAGCTCCTACGAGCAGTACTTC. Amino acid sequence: CASSLTLSSSYEQYF.

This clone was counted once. The DNA of the CDR3 is TGTGCCAGCAGTTTACAGGGGGGGGGTTTACGCAATCAGCCCCAGCATTTT. This gives the protein CASSLQGGGLRNQPQHF. This chain joins TRBV2 and TRBJ1-5; 8 positions match TRBD1. The junction had 11 bases not matched to a gene; V was cut back by 5 bases and J by 2 bases. CDR1 is SNHLY and CDR2 is FYNNEI in the germline V gene. The CDR3 covers 17 residues.

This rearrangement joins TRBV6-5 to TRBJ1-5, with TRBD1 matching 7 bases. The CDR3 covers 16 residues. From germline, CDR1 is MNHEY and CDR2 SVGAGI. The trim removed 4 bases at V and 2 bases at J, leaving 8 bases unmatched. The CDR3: CASSSAGGRGNQPQHF. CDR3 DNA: TGTGCCAGCAGTTCCGCAGGGGGGAGAGGCAATCAGCCCCAGCATTTT.

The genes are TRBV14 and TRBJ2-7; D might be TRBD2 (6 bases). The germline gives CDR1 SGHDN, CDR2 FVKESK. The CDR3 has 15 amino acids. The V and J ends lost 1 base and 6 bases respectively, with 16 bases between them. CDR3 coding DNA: TGTGCCAGCAGCCAAGTGGGGAGGCTAACCGCCGAGCAGTACTTC. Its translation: CASSQVGRLTAEQYF.

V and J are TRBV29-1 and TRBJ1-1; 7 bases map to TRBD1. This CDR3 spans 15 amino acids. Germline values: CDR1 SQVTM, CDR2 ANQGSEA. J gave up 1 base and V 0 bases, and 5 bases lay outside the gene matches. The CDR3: CSVEEGTATNTEAFF. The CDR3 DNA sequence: TGCAGCGTTGAAGAGGGGACAGCCACGAACACTGAAGCTTTCTTT. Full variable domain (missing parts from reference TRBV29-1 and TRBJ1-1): SAVISQKPSRDICQRGTSLTIQCQVDSQVTMMFWYRQQPGQSLTLIATANQGSEATYESGFVIDKFPISRPNLTFSTLTVSNMSPEDSSIYLCSVEEGTATNTEAFFGQGTRLTVV.

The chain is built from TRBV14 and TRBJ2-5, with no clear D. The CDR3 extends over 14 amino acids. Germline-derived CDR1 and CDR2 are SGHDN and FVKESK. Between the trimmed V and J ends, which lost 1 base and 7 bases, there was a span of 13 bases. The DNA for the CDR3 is TGTGCCAGCAGCCAAGCCTCCTCTATCGGGACCCAGTACTTC. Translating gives CASSQASSIGTQYF.

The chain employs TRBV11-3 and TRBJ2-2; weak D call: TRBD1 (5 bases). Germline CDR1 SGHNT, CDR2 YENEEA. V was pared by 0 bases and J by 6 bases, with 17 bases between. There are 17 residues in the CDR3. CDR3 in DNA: TGTGCCAGCAGCTTAGAAGGAAGTGGCAGGGCGGCCGGGGAGCTGTTTTTT. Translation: CASSLEGSGRAAGELFF.

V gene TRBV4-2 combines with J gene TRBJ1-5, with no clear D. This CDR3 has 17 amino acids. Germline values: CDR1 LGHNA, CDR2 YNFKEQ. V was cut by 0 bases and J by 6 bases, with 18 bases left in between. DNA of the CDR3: TGTGCCAGCAGCCAAGAACCCAGACTTAACCATGGTCAGCCCCAGCATTTT. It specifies CASSQEPRLNHGQPQHF.

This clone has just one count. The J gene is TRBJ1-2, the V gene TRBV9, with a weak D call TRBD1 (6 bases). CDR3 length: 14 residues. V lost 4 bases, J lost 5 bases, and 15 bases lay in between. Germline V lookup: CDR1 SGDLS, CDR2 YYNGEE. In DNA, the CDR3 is TGTGCCAGCAGCCCCGGGGGGGCAGATTATGGCTACACCTTC. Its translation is CASSPGGADYGYTF.

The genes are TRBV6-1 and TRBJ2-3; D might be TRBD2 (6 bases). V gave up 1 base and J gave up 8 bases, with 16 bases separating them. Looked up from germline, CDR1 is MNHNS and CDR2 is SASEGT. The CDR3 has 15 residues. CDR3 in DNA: TGTGCCAGCAGTGAAGTTCGGAGGGTCAGGGCTACGCAGTATTTT. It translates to CASSEVRRVRATQYF.

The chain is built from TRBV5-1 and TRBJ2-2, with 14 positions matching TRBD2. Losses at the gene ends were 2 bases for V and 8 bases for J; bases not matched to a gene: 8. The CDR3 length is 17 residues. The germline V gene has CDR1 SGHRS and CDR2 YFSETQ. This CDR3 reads CASSFSGTSGSYGELFF. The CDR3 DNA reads TGCGCCAGCAGCTTTTCCGGGACTAGCGGGAGTTATGGGGAGCTGTTTTTT.

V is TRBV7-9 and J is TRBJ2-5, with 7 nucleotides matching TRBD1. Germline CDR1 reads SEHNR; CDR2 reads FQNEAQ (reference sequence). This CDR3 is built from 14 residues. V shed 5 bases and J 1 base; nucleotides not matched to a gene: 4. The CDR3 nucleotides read TGTGCCAGCAGCCCGGGACAGACCCAAGAGACCCAGTACTTC. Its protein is CASSPGQTQETQYF.

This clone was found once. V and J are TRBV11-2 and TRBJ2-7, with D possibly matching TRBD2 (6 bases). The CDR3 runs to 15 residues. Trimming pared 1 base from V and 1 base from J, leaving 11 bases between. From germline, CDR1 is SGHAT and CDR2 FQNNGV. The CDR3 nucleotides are TGTGCCAGCAGCTTAGCGGGACTCCTATCCTACGAGCAGTACTTC. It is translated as CASSLAGLLSYEQYF.

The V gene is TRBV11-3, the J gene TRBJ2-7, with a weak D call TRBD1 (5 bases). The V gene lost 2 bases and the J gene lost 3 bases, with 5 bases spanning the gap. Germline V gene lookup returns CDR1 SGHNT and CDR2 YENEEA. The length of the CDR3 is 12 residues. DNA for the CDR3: TGTGCCAGCAGCTTACAGGGCTACGAGCAGTACTTC. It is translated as CASSLQGYEQYF.

CDR3: CASSQVGSLAGQETQYF. CDR3 nucleotide sequence: TGTGCCAGCAGCCAAGTTGGTAGTCTAGCGGGACAAGAGACCCAGTACTTC. The chain recombines TRBV14 with TRBJ2-5, with 9 bases identical to TRBD2. The CDR3 is 17 amino acids. Trimming cost V 1 base and J 2 bases; bases outside gene matches: 8. Germline CDR1 SGHDN, CDR2 FVKESK.

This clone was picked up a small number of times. In nucleotides, the CDR3 is TGCGCCAGCAGCTTGCGAGGGACAGATACGCAGTATTTT. Translating gives CASSLRGTDTQYF. V and J are TRBV5-1 and TRBJ2-3; D is possibly TRBD2 (5 bases). The CDR3 spans 13 residues. Germline V gene data show CDR1 as SGHRS and CDR2 as YFSETQ. Trimming stripped 1 base from V and 3 bases from J, with 6 bases between.

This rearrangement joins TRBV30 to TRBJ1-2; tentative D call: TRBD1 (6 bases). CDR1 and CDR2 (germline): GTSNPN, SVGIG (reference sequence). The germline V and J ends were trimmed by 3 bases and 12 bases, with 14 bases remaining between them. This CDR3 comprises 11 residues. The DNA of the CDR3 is TGTGCCTGGAGAGCCAGCAACAGGGACACCTTC. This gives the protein CAWRASNRDTF.

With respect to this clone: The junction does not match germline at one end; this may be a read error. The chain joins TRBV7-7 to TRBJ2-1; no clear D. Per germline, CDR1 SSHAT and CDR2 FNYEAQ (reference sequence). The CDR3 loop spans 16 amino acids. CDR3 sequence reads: CASSPFWASSYNEQFF. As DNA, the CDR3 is TGTGCTAGCAGCCCCTTTTGGGCGAGCTCCTACAATGAGCAGTTCTTC.

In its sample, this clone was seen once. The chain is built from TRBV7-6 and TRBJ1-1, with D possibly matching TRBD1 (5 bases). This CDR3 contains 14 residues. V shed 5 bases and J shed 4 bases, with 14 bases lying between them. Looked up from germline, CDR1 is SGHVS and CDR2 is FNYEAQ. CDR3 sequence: CASSPGGGFTEAFF. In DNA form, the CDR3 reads TGTGCCAGCAGCCCAGGTGGGGGGTTCACTGAAGCTTTCTTT. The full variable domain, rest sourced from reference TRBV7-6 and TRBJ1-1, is GAGVSQSPRYKVTKRGQDVALRCDPISGHVSLYWYRQALGQGPEFLTYFNYEAQQDKSGLPNDRFSAERPEGSISTLTIQRTEQRDSAMYRCASSPGGGFTEAFFGQGTRLTVV.

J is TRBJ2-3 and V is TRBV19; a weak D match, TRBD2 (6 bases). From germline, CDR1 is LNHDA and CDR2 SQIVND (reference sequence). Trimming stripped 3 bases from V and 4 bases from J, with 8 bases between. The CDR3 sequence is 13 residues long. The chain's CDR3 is CASSMGDSDTQYF. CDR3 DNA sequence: TGTGCCAGTAGTATGGGGGACTCAGATACGCAGTATTTT.

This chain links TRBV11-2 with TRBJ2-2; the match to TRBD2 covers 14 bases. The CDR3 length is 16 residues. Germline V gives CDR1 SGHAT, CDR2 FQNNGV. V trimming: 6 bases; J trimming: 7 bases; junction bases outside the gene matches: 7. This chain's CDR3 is CASSRTSGRRGGELFF. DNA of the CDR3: TGTGCCAGCAGTCGGACTAGCGGGAGGAGAGGCGGGGAGCTGTTTTTT.

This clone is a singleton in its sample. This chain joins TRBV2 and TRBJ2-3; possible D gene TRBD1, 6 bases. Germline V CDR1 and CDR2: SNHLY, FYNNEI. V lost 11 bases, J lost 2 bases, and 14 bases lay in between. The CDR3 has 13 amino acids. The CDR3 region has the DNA TGTGCCTCCACGACAGGACCCACAGATACGCAGTATTTT. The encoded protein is CASTTGPTDTQYF.

Here the CDR3 DNA reads TGTGCCAGTAGTATGACGGAGAGGGAGCCCCAGCATTTT. This encodes CASSMTEREPQHF. The rearrangement uses TRBV19 and TRBJ1-5; D ambiguous. CDR1 and CDR2 from the germline V gene are LNHDA and SQIVND (reference sequence). Trimming removed 3 bases at V and 8 bases at J, with 11 bases between. This CDR3 has 13 amino acids.

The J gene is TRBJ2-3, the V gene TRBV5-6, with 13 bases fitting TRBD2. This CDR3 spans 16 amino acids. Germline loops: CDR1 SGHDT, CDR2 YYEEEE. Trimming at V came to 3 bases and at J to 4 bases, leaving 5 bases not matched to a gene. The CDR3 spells CASSSKTSGRSDTQYF. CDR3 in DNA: TGTGCCAGCAGCTCAAAGACTAGCGGGAGGTCAGATACGCAGTATTTT.

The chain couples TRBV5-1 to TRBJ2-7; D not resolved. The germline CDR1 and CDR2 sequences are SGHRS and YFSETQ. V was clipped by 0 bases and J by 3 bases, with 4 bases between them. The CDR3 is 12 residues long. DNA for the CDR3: TGCGCCAGCAGCTTGGCCAACTACGAGCAGTACTTC. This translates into CASSLANYEQYF.

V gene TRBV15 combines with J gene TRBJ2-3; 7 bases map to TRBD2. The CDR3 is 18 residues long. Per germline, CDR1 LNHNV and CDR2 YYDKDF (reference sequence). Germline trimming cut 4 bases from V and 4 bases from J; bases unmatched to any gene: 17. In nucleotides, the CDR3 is TGTGCCACCAGCACCCCCCCACTTTTTGCGGGAGTGCCAGATACGCAGTATTTT. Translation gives CATSTPPLFAGVPDTQYF.